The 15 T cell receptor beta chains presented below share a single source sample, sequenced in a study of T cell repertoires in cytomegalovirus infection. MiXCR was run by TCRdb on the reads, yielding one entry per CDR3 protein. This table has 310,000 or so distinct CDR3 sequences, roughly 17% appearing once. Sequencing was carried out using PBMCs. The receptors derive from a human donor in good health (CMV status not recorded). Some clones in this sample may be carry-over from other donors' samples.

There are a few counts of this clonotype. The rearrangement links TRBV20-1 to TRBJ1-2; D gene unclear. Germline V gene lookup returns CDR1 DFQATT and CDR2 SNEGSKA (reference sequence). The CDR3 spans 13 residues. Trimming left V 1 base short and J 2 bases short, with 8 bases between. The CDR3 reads CSARGGRNYGYTF. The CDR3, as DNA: TGCAGTGCTAGAGGGGGAAGAAACTATGGCTACACCTTC.

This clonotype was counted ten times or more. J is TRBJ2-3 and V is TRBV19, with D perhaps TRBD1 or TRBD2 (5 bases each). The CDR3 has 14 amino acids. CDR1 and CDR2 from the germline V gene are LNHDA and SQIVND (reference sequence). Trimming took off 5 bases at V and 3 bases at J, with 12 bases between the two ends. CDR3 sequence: CASSRDDGTDTQYF. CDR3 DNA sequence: TGTGCCAGTAGTCGGGACGACGGTACAGATACGCAGTATTTT.

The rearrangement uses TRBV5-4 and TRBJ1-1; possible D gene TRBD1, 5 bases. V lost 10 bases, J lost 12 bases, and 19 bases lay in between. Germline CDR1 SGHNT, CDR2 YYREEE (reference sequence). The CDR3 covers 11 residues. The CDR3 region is CAGVRGISTFF. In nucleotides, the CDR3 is TGTGCCGGTGTACGGGGGATCTCGACTTTCTTT.

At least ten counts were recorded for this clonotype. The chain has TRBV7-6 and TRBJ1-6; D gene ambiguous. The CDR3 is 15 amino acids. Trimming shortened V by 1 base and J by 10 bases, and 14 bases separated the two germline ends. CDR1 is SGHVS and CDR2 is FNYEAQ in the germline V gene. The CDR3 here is CASSLGPSIESPLHF. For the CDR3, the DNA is TGTGCCAGCAGCTTAGGTCCAAGTATTGAATCACCCCTCCACTTT.

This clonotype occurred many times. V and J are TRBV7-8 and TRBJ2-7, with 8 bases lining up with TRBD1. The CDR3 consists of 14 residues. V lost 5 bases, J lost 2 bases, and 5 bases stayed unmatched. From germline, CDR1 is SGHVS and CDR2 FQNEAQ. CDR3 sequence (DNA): TGTGCCAGCAGCCCAACGGACAGGGCCTACGAGCAGTACTTC. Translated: CASSPTDRAYEQYF.

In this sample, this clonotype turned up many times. The CDR3, as DNA: TGTGCCAGCAGCTCCCGCCACGGCAGGGGGAACTATGGCTACACCTTC. Translated: CASSSRHGRGNYGYTF. The chain recombines TRBV9 with TRBJ1-2; 7 nucleotides line up with TRBD1. Germline V gene data show CDR1 as SGDLS and CDR2 as YYNGEE. V dropped 4 bases and J dropped 2; count of bases not matched to a gene: 11. The CDR3 loop spans 16 amino acids.

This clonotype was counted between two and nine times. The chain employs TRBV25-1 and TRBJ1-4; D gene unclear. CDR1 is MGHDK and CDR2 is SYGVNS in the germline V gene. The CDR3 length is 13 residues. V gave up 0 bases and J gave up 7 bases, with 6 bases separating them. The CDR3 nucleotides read TGTGCCAGCAGTGAATACGGGTTTGAAAAACTGTTTTTT. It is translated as CASSEYGFEKLFF.

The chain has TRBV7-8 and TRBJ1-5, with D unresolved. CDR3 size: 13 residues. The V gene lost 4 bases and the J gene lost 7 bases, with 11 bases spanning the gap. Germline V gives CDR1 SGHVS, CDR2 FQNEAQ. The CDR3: CASSSQEDQPQHF. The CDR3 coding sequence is TGTGCCAGCAGCTCCCAGGAAGACCAGCCCCAGCATTTT.

The CDR3 reads CASSLGHNRPDEQYF. CDR3 DNA sequence: TGTGCCAGCAGCCTGGGCCACAACCGCCCGGACGAGCAGTACTTC. The rearrangement links TRBV3-1 to TRBJ2-7; no clear D. V shed 4 bases and J shed 5 bases, with 18 bases lying between them. Germline CDR1 and CDR2: LGHDT and YNNKEL (reference sequence). This CDR3 contains 15 residues.

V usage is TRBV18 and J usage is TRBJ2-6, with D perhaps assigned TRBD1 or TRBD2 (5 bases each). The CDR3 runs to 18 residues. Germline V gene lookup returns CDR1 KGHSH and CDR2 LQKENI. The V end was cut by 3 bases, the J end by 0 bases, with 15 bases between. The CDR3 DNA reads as TGTGCCAGCTCACCCAGGCCGGGACCAACCTCTGGGGCCAACGTCCTGACTTTC. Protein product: CASSPRPGPTSGANVLTF.

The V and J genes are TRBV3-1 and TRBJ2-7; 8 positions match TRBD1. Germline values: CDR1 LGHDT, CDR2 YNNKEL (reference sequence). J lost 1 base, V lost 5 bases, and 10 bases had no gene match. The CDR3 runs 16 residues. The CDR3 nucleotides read TGTGCCAGCAGCGAGACAGGGGTTTCGTGGTCCTACGAGCAGTACTTC. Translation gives CASSETGVSWSYEQYF.

CDR3 bases: TGCAGTGCTCTTAGTTCCGTAGAAGCTTTCTTT. As protein: CSALSSVEAFF. The rearrangement uses TRBV20-1 and TRBJ1-1; no clear D. The CDR3 contains 11 residues. Looked up from germline, CDR1 is DFQATT and CDR2 is SNEGSKA (reference sequence). Trimming took 5 bases from V and 8 from J, leaving 12 bases between them.

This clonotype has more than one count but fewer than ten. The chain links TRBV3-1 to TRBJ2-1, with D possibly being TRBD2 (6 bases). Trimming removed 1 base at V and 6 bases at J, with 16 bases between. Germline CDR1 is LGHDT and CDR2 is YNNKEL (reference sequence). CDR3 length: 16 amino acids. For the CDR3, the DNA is TGTGCCAGCAGCCAAGTCTTCGCGGGGACCCTCAATGAGCAGTTCTTC. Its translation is CASSQVFAGTLNEQFF.

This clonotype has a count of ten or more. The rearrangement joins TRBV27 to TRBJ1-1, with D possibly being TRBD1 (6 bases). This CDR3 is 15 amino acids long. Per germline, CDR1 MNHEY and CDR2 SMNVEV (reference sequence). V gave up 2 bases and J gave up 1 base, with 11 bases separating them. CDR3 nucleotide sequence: TGTGCCAGCAGTTTAGGGACACTGGCGAACACTGAAGCTTTCTTT. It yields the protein CASSLGTLANTEAFF.

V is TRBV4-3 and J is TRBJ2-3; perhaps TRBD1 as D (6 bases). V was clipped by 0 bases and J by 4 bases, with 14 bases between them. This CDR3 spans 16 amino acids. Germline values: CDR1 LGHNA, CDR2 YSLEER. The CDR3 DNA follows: TGCGCCAGCAGCCAAGAGTTTGGTCAGGGGTCAGATACGCAGTATTTT. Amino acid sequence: CASSQEFGQGSDTQYF.